Presented here are 11 T cell receptor beta chains from one specimen sequenced in a study of T cell responses to AZD1222 COVID-19 vaccine. Here immunoSEQ multiplex PCR was the method, and the copy in TCRdb shows in-frame clones only, minus some. Of more than 100,000 clones in the sample, more than 85% were seen once. The starting material was peripheral blood, obtained 28 days after the second AZD1222 dose. These receptors were collected from an adult who received the AZD1222 COVID-19 vaccine.

The chain carries TRBV12-3 or TRBV12-4 and TRBJ1-2, with 8 nucleotides matching TRBD1. The length of the CDR3 is 13 residues. With V trimmed by 6 bases and J by 2 bases, 2 bases remained unmatched. The CDR3 region is CASRRQGNYGYTF. DNA for the CDR3: TGTGCCAGCAGGCGACAGGGGAACTATGGCTACACCTTC.

V usage is TRBV6-5 and J usage is TRBJ2-6; D remains unclear. The CDR3 runs 11 residues. Germline V CDR1 and CDR2: MNHEY, SVGAGI. Trimming removed 6 bases at V and 12 bases at J, with 9 bases between. CDR3 in DNA: TGTGCCAGCAGGGAGAATGGCGTCCTGACTTTC. It is translated as CASRENGVLTF.

In its sample, this clone was seen a few times. V is TRBV30 and J is TRBJ1-2; D ambiguous. V was pared by 6 bases and J by 7 bases, with 12 bases between. CDR1 GTSNPN and CDR2 SVGIG come from the germline V gene (reference sequence). The CDR3 is 11 residues long. In nucleotides, the CDR3 is TGTGCCTGCCCCGGGCGTAGTGGCTACACCTTC. Its translation is CACPGRSGYTF. Filled out from reference TRBV30 and TRBJ1-2, the complete variable domain reads SQTIHQWPATLVQPVGSPLSLECTVEGTSNPNLYWYRQAAGRGLQLLFYSVGIGQISSEVPQNLSASRPQDRQFILSSKKLLLSDSGFYLCACPGRSGYTFGSGTRLTVV.

A single count supports this clone. The V call is TRBV7-3, the J call TRBJ2-1; TRBD2 matches 11 bases. The CDR3 has 16 amino acids. Germline V gene sequence: CDR1 SGHTA, CDR2 FQGTGA. Trimming took 1 base from V and 4 from J; bases not matched to a gene: 3. The DNA for the CDR3 is TGTGCCAGCAGCTTAAGTGGGACTAGCGGTTACAATGAGCAGTTCTTC. Translating it yields CASSLSGTSGYNEQFF. Full variable domain (missing parts from reference TRBV7-3 and TRBJ2-1): GAGVSQTPSNKVTEKGKYVELRCDPISGHTALYWYRQSLGQGPEFLIYFQGTGAADDSGLPNDRFFAVRPEGSVSTLKIQRTERGDSAVYLCASSLSGTSGYNEQFFGPGTRLTVL.

V gene TRBV11-2 combines with J gene TRBJ2-3; D tentatively reads TRBD1 or TRBD2 (5 bases each). This CDR3 spans 15 amino acids. Germline CDR1 and CDR2: SGHAT and FQNNGV. V lost 7 bases, J lost 4 bases, and 18 bases lay in between. The chain's CDR3 is CASTLRPGPADTQYF. CDR3 DNA: TGTGCCAGCACCCTAAGACCGGGGCCGGCAGATACGCAGTATTTT.

This chain links TRBV2 with TRBJ1-1; D gene ambiguous. There are 12 residues in the CDR3. Trimming cost V 4 bases and J 1 base, with 4 bases left between them. Germline-derived CDR1 and CDR2 are SNHLY and FYNNEI. CDR3 protein: CASSARNTEAFF. The DNA of the CDR3 is TGTGCCAGCAGTGCGAGGAACACTGAAGCTTTCTTT.

The chain employs TRBV5-1 and TRBJ2-3; D perhaps matches TRBD2 (5 bases). V was clipped by 0 bases and J by 3 bases, with 14 bases between them. The V gene's germline CDR1 is SGHRS and CDR2 YFSETQ. CDR3 size: 16 residues. For the CDR3, the DNA is TGCGCCAGCAGCTTGGCCGGGCGGGTTGAAACAGATACGCAGTATTTT. This codes for CASSLAGRVETDTQYF.

This clone was seen more than once but under ten times. The V call is TRBV18, the J call TRBJ2-2, with D possibly matching TRBD1 (5 bases). The germline CDR1 and CDR2 sequences are KGHSH and LQKENI. V lost 3 bases to trimming and J lost 3 bases, with 8 bases between them. The CDR3 extends over 14 amino acids. The DNA for the CDR3 is TGTGCCAGCTCACCGCAGGGTGACACCGGGGAGCTGTTTTTT. Residues: CASSPQGDTGELFF.

The genes are TRBV2 and TRBJ2-1; 7 positions match TRBD2. V shed 7 bases and J 2 bases; nucleotides not matched to a gene: 5. Germline CDR1 SNHLY, CDR2 FYNNEI. The CDR3 is 14 amino acids. The CDR3 bases are TGTGCCAGCAAGGTGGCGGGAGCCTACAATGAGCAGTTCTTC. This translates into CASKVAGAYNEQFF.

The chain links TRBV2 to TRBJ1-5, with D tentatively TRBD1 (6 bases). The CDR3 covers 15 residues. With 7 bases removed from V and 0 bases from J, the gap between germline ends came to 13 bases. Germline V CDR1 and CDR2: SNHLY, FYNNEI. CDR3 nucleotide sequence: TGTGCCAGCACCGACGGACAGAGTAGCAATCAGCCCCAGCATTTT. Residues: CASTDGQSSNQPQHF.

The chain couples TRBV7-9 to TRBJ2-1; 8 nucleotides align to TRBD2. The length of the CDR3 is 15 residues. Trimming at V came to 4 bases and at J to 6 bases, leaving 8 bases not matched to a gene. The germline V gene encodes CDR1 SEHNR and CDR2 FQNEAQ (reference sequence). CDR3 nucleotides: TGTGCCAGCAGCTCATCGGGACTAGGAAGCAATGAGCAGTTCTTC. Its protein product is CASSSSGLGSNEQFF.